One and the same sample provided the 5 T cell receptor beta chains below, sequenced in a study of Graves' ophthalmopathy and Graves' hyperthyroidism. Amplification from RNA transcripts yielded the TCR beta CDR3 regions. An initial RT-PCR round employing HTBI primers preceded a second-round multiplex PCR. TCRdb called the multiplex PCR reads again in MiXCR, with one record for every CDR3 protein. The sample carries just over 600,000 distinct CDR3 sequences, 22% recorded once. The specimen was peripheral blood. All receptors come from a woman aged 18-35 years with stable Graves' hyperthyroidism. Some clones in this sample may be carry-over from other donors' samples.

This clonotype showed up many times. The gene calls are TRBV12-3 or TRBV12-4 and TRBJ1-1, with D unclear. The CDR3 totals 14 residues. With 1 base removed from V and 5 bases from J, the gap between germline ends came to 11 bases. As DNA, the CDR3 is TGTGCCAGCAGTTTAGGGCAGGAGAGTACTGAAGCTTTCTTT. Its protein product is CASSLGQESTEAFF.

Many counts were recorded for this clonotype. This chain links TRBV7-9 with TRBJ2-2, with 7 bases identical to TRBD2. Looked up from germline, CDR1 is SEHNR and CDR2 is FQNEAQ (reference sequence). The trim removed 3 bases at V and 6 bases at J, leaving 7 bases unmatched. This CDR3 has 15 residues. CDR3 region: CASSLRGGSSGELFF. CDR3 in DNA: TGTGCCAGCAGCTTGAGGGGAGGGTCCTCCGGGGAGCTGTTTTTT.

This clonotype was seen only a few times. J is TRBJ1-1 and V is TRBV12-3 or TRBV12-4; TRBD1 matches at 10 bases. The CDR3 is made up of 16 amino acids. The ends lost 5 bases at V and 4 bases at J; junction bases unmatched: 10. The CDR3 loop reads CASSPPGTGATTEAFF. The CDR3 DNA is TGTGCCAGCAGTCCACCCGGGACAGGGGCGACCACTGAAGCTTTCTTT.

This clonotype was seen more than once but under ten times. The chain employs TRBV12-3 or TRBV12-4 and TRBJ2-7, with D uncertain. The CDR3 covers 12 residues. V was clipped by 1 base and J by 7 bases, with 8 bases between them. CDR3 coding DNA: TGTGCCAGCAGTTTAGTCCAAGGGGAGCAGTACTTC. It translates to CASSLVQGEQYF.

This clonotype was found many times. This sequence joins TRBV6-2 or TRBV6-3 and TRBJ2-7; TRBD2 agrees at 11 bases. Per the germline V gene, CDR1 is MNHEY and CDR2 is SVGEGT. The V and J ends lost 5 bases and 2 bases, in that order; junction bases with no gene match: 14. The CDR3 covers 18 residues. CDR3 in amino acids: CASSTNLAGGYPTYEQYF. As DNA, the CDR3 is TGTGCCAGCAGTACCAATCTAGCGGGGGGCTACCCTACCTACGAGCAGTACTTC.